The present T cell receptor (beta chain) was sequenced within a study of T cells in Graves' hyperthyroidism and ophthalmopathy. Study-wide findings and caveats: Most expanded thyroid clonotypes above 0.001 recurred in blood. Ophthalmopathy was distinguished from stable hyperthyroidism by 13 V-J signatures.

Template material for amplifying TCR beta CDR3 regions consisted of RNA transcripts. First-round RT-PCR targeting the TCR CDR3 was performed with the HTBI primer set. TCRdb re-analysed the multiplex PCR reads in MiXCR, keeping a single row per CDR3 protein. The sample consists of about 380,000 distinct CDR3 sequences, less than 20% of them appearing once. Any patient presenting with uncontrolled infection, other autoimmune disease, pregnancy or lactation was left out. This clonotype was counted between two and nine times. Its antigen is unidentified. J lost 9 bases, V lost 4 bases, and 9 bases had no gene match. Looked up from germline, CDR1 is MNHNS and CDR2 is SASEGT. The CDR3 is 15 residues long.

Specimen: blood. This TCR came from a man between 18 and 35 years old with Graves' ophthalmopathy. The V call is TRBV6-1, the J call TRBJ2-1; 10 bases match TRBD2. DNA for the CDR3: TGTGCCAGCAGTGGCCTGAGCGGGGGGGCCATTGAGCAGTTCTTC. Protein product: CASSGLSGGAIEQFF.